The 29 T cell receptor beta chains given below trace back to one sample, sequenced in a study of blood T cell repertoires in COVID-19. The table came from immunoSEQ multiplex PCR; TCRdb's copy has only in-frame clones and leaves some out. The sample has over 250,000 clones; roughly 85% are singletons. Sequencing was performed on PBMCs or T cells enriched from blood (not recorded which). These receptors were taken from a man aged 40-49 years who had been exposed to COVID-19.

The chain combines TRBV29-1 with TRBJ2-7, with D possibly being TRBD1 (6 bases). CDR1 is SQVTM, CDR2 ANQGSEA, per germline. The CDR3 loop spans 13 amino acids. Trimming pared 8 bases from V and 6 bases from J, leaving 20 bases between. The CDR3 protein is CSTGGLGTSEQYF. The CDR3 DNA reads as TGCAGCACTGGGGGCCTAGGGACCTCCGAGCAGTACTTC.

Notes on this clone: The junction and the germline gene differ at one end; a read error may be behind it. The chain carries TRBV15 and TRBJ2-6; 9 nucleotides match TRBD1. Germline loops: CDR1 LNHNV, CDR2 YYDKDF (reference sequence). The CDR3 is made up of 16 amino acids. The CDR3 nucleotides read TGTGCAACCAGAGGACAGGGGAAACCTGGGGCCAACGTCCTGACTTTC. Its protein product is CATRGQGKPGANVLTF.

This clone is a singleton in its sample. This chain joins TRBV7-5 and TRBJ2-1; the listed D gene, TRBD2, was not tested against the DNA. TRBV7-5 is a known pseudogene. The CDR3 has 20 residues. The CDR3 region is CVRSPTTSGRAKSMNNEQFF. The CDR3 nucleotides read TGTGTCAGAAGCCCGACCACTAGCGGGAGGGCCAAGTCCATGAACAATGAGCAGTTCTTC.

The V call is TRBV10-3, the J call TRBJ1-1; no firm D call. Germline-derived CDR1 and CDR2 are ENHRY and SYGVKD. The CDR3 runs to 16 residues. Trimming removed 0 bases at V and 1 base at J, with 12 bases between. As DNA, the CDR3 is TGTGCCATCAGTGAGTCATACCCACAGCAGAACACTGAAGCTTTCTTT. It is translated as CAISESYPQQNTEAFF.

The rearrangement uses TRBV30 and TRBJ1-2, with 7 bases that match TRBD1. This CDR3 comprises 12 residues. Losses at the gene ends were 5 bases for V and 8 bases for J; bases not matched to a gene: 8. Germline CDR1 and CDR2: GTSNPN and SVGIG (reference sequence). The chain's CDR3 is CAWQTGDWGYTF. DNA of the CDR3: TGTGCCTGGCAAACAGGGGACTGGGGCTACACCTTC.

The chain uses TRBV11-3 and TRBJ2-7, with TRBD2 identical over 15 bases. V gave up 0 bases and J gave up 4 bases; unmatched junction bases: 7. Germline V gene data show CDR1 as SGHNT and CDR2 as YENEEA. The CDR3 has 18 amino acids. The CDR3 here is CASSLDVGLAGGGYEQYF. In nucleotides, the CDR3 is TGTGCCAGCAGCTTAGATGTCGGACTAGCGGGAGGGGGGTACGAGCAGTACTTC.

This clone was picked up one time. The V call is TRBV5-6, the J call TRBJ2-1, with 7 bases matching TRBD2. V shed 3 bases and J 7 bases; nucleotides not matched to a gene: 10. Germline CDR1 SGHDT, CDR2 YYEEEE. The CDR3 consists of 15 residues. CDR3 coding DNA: TGTGCCAGCAGCTCCCTTCGTGGGGAGGGGAATGAGCAGTTCTTC. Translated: CASSSLRGEGNEQFF.

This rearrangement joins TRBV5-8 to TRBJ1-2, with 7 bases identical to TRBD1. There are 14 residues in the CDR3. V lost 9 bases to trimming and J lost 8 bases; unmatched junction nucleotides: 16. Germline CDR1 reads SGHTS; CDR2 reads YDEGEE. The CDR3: CATPLWRQGTGYTF. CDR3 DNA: TGTGCCACCCCCCTTTGGCGACAGGGAACGGGCTACACCTTC.

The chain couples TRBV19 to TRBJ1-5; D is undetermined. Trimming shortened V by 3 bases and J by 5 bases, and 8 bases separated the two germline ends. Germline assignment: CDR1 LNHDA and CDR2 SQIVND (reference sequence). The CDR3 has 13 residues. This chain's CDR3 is CASSMEMYQPQHF. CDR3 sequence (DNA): TGTGCCAGTAGTATGGAGATGTATCAGCCCCAGCATTTT.

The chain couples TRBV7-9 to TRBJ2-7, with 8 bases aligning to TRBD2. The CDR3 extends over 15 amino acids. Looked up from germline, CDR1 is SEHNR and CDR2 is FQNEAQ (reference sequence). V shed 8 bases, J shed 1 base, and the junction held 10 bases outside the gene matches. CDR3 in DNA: TGTGCCAGCCGGGGGGGGGACACCCTTTCCTACGAGCAGTACTTC. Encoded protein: CASRGGDTLSYEQYF.

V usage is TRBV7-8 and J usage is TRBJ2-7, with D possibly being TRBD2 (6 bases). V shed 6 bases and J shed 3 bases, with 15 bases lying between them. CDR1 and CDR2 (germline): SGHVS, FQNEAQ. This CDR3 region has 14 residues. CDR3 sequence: CASSSRDFDYEQYF. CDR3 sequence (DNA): TGTGCCAGCAGTTCCCGGGACTTTGACTACGAGCAGTACTTC. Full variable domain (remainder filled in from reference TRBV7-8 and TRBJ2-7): GAGVSQSPRYKVAKRGQDVALRCDPISGHVSLFWYQQALGQGPEFLTYFQNEAQLDKSGLPSDRFFAERPEGSVSTLKIQRTQQEDSAVYLCASSSRDFDYEQYFGPGTRLTVT.

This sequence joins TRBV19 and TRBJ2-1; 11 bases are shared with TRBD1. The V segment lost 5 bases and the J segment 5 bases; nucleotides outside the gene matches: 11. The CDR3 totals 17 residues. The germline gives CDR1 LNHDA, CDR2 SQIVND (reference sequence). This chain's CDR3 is CASSSTPGTGGDNEQFF. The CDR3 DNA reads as TGTGCCAGTAGTTCCACGCCCGGGACAGGGGGAGACAATGAGCAGTTCTTC. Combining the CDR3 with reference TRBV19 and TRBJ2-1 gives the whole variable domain DGGITQSPKYLFRKEGQNVTLSCEQNLNHDAMYWYRQDPGQGLRLIYYSQIVNDFQKGDIAEGYSVSREKKESFPLTVTSAQKNPTAFYLCASSSTPGTGGDNEQFFGPGTRLTVL.

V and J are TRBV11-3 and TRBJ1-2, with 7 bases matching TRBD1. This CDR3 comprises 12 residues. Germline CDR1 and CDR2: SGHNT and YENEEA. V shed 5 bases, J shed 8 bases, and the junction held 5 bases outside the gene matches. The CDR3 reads CASSPRTGGYTF. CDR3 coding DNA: TGTGCCAGCAGCCCACGGACAGGAGGCTACACCTTC.

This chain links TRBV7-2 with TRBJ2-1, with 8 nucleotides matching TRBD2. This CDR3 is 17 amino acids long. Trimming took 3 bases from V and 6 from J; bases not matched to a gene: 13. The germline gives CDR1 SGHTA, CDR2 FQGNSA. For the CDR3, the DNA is TGTGCCAGCAGCTTCGGGAGGGGAGGTCCCACAACCAATGAGCAGTTCTTC. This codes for CASSFGRGGPTTNEQFF.

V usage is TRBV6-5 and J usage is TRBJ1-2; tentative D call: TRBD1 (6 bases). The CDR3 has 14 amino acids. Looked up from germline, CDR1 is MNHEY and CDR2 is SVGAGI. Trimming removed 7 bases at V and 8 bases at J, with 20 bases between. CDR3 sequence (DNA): TGTGCCAGCATGCCCCCCACCACAGGGTCGGGCTACACCTTC. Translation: CASMPPTTGSGYTF.

This CDR3 reads CSANGADTQYF. The CDR3 DNA sequence: TGCAGTGCTAACGGGGCAGATACGCAGTATTTT. This chain joins TRBV20-1 and TRBJ2-3, with TRBD2 as a possible D gene (5 bases). In germline, CDR1 is DFQATT, CDR2 SNEGSKA (reference sequence). Trimming left V 4 bases short and J 4 bases short, with 6 bases between. This CDR3 spans 11 amino acids.

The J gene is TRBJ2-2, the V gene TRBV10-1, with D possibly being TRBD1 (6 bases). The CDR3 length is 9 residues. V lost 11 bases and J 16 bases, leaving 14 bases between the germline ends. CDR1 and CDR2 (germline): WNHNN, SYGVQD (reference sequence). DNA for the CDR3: TGCGCCTGCACCGGGACACGGTTTTTT. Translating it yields CACTGTRFF.

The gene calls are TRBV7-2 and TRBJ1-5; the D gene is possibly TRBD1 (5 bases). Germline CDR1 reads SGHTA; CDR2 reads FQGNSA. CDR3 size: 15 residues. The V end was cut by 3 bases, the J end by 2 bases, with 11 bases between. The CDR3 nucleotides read TGTGCCAGCAGCTTTTGGGTAGGGGGCAATCAGCCCCAGCATTTT. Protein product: CASSFWVGGNQPQHF.

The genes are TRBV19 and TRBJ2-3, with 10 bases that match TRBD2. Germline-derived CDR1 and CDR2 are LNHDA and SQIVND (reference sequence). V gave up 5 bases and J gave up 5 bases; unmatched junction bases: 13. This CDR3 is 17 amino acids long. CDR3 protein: CASSPPIAGGLVDTQYF. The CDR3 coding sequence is TGTGCCAGTAGTCCGCCGATAGCGGGGGGACTAGTAGATACGCAGTATTTT.

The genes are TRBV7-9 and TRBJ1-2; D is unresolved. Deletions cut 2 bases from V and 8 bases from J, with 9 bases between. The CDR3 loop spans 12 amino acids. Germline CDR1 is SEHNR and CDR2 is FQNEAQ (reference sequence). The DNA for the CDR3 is TGTGCCAGCAGCTTAAGGGAGTGGGGCTACACCTTC. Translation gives CASSLREWGYTF.

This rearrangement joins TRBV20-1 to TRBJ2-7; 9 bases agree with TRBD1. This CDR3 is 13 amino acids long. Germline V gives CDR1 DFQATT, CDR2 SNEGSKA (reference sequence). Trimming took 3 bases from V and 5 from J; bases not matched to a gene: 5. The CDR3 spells CSASLDRGNEQYF. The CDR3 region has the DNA TGCAGTGCTAGTTTGGACAGGGGCAACGAGCAGTACTTC.

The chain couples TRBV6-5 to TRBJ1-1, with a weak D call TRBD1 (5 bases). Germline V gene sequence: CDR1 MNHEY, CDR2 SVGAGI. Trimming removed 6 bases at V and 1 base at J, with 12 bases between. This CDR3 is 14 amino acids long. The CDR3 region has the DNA TGTGCCAGCAGCCCATCACAGGCGAACACTGAAGCTTTCTTT. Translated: CASSPSQANTEAFF.

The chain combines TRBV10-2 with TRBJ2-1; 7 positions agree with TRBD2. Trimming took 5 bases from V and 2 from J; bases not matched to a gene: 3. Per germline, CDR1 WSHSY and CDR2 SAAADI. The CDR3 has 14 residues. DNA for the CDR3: TGCGCCAGCAGTAGAAGCGGGACCTACAATGAGCAGTTCTTC. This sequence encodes CASSRSGTYNEQFF.

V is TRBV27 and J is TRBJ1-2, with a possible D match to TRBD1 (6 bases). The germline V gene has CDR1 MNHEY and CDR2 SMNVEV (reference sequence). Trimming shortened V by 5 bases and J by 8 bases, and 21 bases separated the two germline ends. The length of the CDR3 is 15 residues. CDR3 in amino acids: CASSGMAGAIGGYTF. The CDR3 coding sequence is TGTGCCAGCAGTGGGATGGCGGGGGCGATTGGCGGCTACACCTTC.

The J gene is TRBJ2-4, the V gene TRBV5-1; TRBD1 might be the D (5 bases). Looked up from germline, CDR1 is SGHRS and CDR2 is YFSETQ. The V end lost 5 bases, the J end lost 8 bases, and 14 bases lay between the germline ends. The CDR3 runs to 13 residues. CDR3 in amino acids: CASRTGPLDIQYF. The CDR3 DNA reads TGCGCCAGCAGAACAGGTCCATTGGACATTCAGTACTTC.

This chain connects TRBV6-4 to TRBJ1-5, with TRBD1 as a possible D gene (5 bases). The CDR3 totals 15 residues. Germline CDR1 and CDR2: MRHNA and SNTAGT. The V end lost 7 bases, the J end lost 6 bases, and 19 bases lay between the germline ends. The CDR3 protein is CASMFGRERCQPQHF. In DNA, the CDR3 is TGTGCCAGCATGTTCGGCAGGGAACGGTGTCAGCCCCAGCATTTT.

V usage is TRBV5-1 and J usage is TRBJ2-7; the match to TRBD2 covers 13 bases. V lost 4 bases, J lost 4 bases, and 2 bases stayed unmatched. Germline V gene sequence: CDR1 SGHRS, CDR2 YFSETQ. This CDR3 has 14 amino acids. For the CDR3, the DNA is TGCGCCAGCAGCCGGACTAGCGGGAGTTACGAGCAGTACTTC. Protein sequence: CASSRTSGSYEQYF.

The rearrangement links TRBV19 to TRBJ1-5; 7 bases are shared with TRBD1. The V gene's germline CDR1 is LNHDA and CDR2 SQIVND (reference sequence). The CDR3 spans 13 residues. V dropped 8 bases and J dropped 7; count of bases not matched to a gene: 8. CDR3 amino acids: CASDPNRGQPQHF. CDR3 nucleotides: TGTGCCAGTGACCCAAACAGGGGCCAGCCCCAGCATTTT.

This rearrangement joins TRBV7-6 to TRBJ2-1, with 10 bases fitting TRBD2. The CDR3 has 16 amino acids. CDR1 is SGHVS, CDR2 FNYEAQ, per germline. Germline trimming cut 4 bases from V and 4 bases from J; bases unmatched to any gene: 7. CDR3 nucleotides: TGTGCCAGCAGCTCCACCGGGACTAGCGTATACAATGAGCAGTTCTTC. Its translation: CASSSTGTSVYNEQFF. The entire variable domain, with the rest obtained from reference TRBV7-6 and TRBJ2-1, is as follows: GAGVSQSPRYKVTKRGQDVALRCDPISGHVSLYWYRQALGQGPEFLTYFNYEAQQDKSGLPNDRFSAERPEGSISTLTIQRTEQRDSAMYRCASSSTGTSVYNEQFFGPGTRLTVL.